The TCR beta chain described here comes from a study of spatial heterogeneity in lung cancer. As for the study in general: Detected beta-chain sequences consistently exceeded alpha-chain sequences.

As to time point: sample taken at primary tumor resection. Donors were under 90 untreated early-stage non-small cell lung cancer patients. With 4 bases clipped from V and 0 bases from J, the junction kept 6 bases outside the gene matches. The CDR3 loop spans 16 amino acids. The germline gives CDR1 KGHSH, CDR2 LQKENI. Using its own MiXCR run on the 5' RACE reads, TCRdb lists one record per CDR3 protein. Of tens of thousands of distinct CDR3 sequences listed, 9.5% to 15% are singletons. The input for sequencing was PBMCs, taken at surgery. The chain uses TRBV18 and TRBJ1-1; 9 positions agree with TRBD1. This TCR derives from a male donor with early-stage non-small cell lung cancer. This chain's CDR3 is CASSQGQGAVNTEAFF. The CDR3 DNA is TGTGCCAGCTCACAGGGACAGGGCGCGGTGAACACTGAAGCTTTCTTT.